Following are 6 T cell receptor beta chains from one sample sequenced in a study of metastatic and nonmetastatic thyroid tumors. Patients were all untreated before their thyroid surgery. Via MiXCR, TCRdb re-called the PCR reads. The sample lists under 30,000 clones; less than 25% were seen once. Sequencing was carried out using blood. The receptors derive from a female donor with papillary thyroid cancer or a benign thyroid nodule (not recorded which). Some clones in this sample may be carry-over from other donors' samples.

The J gene is TRBJ2-3, the V gene TRBV19, with no clear D. The V gene lost 4 bases and the J gene lost 7 bases, with 21 bases spanning the gap. This CDR3 region has 16 residues. In germline, CDR1 is LNHDA, CDR2 SQIVND (reference sequence). CDR3 residues: CASSKGNPPPHNTQYF. In DNA, the CDR3 is TGTGCCAGTAGTAAGGGCAACCCTCCTCCCCATAATACGCAGTATTTT.

This clone was seen ten or more times. This sequence joins TRBV28 and TRBJ2-7; either TRBD1 or TRBD2 may fit D (6 bases each). The CDR3 runs 11 residues. The germline gives CDR1 MDHEN, CDR2 SYDVKM. Trimming shortened V by 11 bases and J by 4 bases, and 12 bases separated the two germline ends. The CDR3 protein is CAYGGLYEQYF. For the CDR3, the DNA is TGTGCCTATGGGGGGCTATACGAGCAGTACTTC.

As for this clone: A much larger clone lies a single base off, so this may be a read error. CDR3 amino acids: CASSQDRGCEQFF. The CDR3 coding sequence is TGTGCCAGCAGCCAGGACAGGGGCTGTGAGCAGTTCTTC. This chain uses TRBV14 with TRBJ2-1, with 9 bases lining up with TRBD1. The CDR3 covers 13 residues. Germline-derived CDR1 and CDR2 are SGHDN and FVKESK. J was trimmed by 9 bases and V by 3 bases; bases with no gene match: 3. The entire variable domain, with the rest obtained from reference TRBV14 and TRBJ2-1, is as follows: EAGVTQFPSHSVIEKGQTVTLRCDPISGHDNLYWYRRVMGKEIKFLLHFVKESKQDESGMPNNRFLAERTGGTYSTLKVQPAELEDSGVYFCASSQDRGCEQFFGPGTRLTVL.

The table lists this clone with many counts. The sample carries other DNA sequences with the same CDR3. V usage is TRBV11-2 and J usage is TRBJ2-1, with D perhaps matching TRBD2 (5 bases). This CDR3 has 14 amino acids. The germline V gene encodes CDR1 SGHAT and CDR2 FQNNGV. V was pared by 2 bases and J by 13 bases, with 18 bases between. CDR3 amino acids: CASSLSVGAMGQFF. CDR3 nucleotides: TGTGCCAGCAGCTTATCGGTGGGAGCTATGGGACAGTTCTTC.

Only a few counts were recorded for this clone. The rearrangement links TRBV12-3 or TRBV12-4 to TRBJ2-1; TRBD2 aligns across 10 bases. V was clipped by 6 bases and J by 7 bases; unmatched bases: 12. The CDR3 covers 16 residues. CDR3 sequence (DNA): TGTGCCAGCAGCACCGATCTAGCGGGAGTGCCAAATGAGCAGTTCTTC. The encoded protein is CASSTDLAGVPNEQFF.

About this clone: A much larger clone lies one base from this, so it may be a read error. The chain links TRBV7-9 to TRBJ1-2; perhaps TRBD1 as D (5 bases). The CDR3 consists of 14 residues. The germline V gene has CDR1 SEHNR and CDR2 FQNEAQ (reference sequence). The germline V and J ends were trimmed by 1 base and 9 bases, with 15 bases remaining between them. The CDR3 is CASSLGTPPFSYTF. The DNA for the CDR3 is TGTGCCAGCAGCTTAGGGACACCACCATTCAGCTACACCTTC. Variable domain in full (rest from reference TRBV7-9 and TRBJ1-2): DTGVSQNPRHKITKRGQNVTFRCDPISEHNRLYWYRQTLGQGPEFLTYFQNEAQLEKSRLLSDRFSAERPKGSFSTLEIQRTEQGDSAMYLCASSLGTPPFSYTFGSGTRLTVV.